These T cell receptor beta chains were read from a single sample in a study of blood T cells in healthy people across ages. TCRdb called the 5' RACE reads again in MiXCR, with one record for every CDR3 protein. This table holds 450,000 to 700,000 distinct CDR3 sequences, approximately 27% found once. Sequenced: blood. These receptors were collected from a woman between 65 and 79 years old in good health. Both conserved end residues are part of each CDR3. Fields, in order: clone size, J gene, D gene, V gene, CDR3 protein, CDR3 DNA. A D gene is named only where the DNA matches it firmly. Only part of the rows carry a size: once, few, many, or a class if the clone is expanded.

abundance: NA; j_gene: TRBJ1-1; d_gene: NA; v_gene: TRBV5-1; CDR3aa: CASSLDRVFRNTEAFF; CDR3nt: TGCGCCAGCAGCTTGGACAGGGTTTTTAGGAACACTGAAGCTTTCTTT
abundance: many; j_gene: TRBJ2-3; d_gene: TRBD2; v_gene: TRBV5-1; CDR3aa: CASSLSVAGITDTQYF; CDR3nt: TGCGCCAGCAGCTTGTCTGTAGCGGGGATCACAGATACGCAGTATTTT
abundance: few; j_gene: TRBJ2-7; d_gene: NA; v_gene: TRBV5-1; CDR3aa: CASSQSLISYEQYF; CDR3nt: TGCGCCAGCAGCCAGAGCCTAATCTCCTACGAGCAGTACTTC
abundance: NA; j_gene: TRBJ1-3; d_gene: NA; v_gene: TRBV29-1; CDR3aa: CSVDMVGPVGNTIYF; CDR3nt: TGCAGCGTTGATATGGTGGGACCCGTTGGAAACACCATATATTTT
abundance: NA; j_gene: TRBJ1-5; d_gene: NA; v_gene: TRBV12-3/TRBV12-4; CDR3aa: CASTPRDTQHF; CDR3nt: TGCGCCAGCACCCCGAGGGATACGCAGCATTTT
abundance: few; j_gene: TRBJ2-4; d_gene: NA; v_gene: TRBV27; CDR3aa: CASISRGGGGDIQYF; CDR3nt: TGTGCCAGCATTTCGCGTGGGGGCGGGGGAGACATTCAGTACTTC
abundance: NA; j_gene: TRBJ2-3; d_gene: TRBD1; v_gene: TRBV20-1; CDR3aa: CSARDPGQATDTQYF; CDR3nt: TGCAGTGCTAGAGATCCGGGACAGGCGACGGATACGCAGTATTTT
abundance: few; j_gene: TRBJ2-2; d_gene: TRBD2; v_gene: TRBV7-9; CDR3aa: CASSKLAANTGELFF; CDR3nt: TGTGCCAGCAGCAAACTAGCGGCTAACACCGGGGAGCTGTTTTTT
abundance: few; j_gene: TRBJ1-2; d_gene: NA; v_gene: TRBV24-1; CDR3aa: CATSDPSRGANYGCTF; CDR3nt: TGTGCCACCAGTGATCCGAGTCGGGGAGCTAACTATGGCTGCACCTTC
abundance: NA; j_gene: TRBJ2-1; d_gene: TRBD1; v_gene: TRBV6-5; CDR3aa: CASGRDSSYNEQFF; CDR3nt: TGTGCCAGCGGTCGGGACAGCTCCTACAATGAGCAGTTCTTC
abundance: few; j_gene: TRBJ2-7; d_gene: NA; v_gene: TRBV18; CDR3aa: CASSPPGRGEQYF; CDR3nt: TGTGCCAGCTCACCACCGGGCCGGGGCGAGCAGTACTTC
abundance: NA; j_gene: TRBJ1-1; d_gene: NA; v_gene: TRBV4-3; CDR3aa: CASSQFEGNTEAFF; CDR3nt: TGCGCCAGCAGCCAATTTGAGGGGAACACTGAAGCTTTCTTT
abundance: few; j_gene: TRBJ2-1; d_gene: TRBD2; v_gene: TRBV10-3; CDR3aa: CAISELGLHNERFF; CDR3nt: TGTGCCATCAGTGAGCTGGGACTACACAATGAGCGGTTCTTC
abundance: NA; j_gene: TRBJ2-5; d_gene: NA; v_gene: TRBV20-1; CDR3aa: CSARPGRETQYF; CDR3nt: TGCAGTGCTCGCCCCGGGCGGGAGACCCAGTACTTC
abundance: few; j_gene: TRBJ2-7; d_gene: NA; v_gene: TRBV7-2; CDR3aa: CASIATGRYEQYF; CDR3nt: TGTGCCAGCATCGCGACGGGCCGTTACGAGCAGTACTTC
abundance: few; j_gene: TRBJ2-1; d_gene: NA; v_gene: TRBV21-1; CDR3aa: CASSRGPQGKHRNEQFF; CDR3nt: TGTGCCAGCAGCAGGGGGCCCCAGGGTAAGCATAGAAATGAGCAGTTCTTC